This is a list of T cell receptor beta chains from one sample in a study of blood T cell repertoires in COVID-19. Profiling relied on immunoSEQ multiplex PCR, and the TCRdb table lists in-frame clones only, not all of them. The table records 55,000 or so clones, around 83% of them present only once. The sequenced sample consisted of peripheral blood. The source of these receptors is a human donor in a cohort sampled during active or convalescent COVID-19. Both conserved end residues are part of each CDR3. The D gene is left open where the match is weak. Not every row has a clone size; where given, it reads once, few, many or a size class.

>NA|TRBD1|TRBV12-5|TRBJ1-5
CASGLGQLNQPQHF
TGTGCTAGTGGCCTGGGACAGCTCAATCAGCCCCAGCATTTT
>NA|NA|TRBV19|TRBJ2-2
CASSIYGSNTGELFF
TGTGCCAGTAGCATTTACGGGTCGAACACCGGGGAGCTGTTTTTT
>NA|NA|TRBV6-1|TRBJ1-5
CASSEGGGAYQPQHF
TGTGCCAGCAGTGAAGGGGGCGGAGCCTATCAGCCCCAGCATTTT
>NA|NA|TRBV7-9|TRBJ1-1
CASRSTGSDTEAFF
TGTGCCAGCAGGTCTACAGGGAGCGACACTGAAGCTTTCTTT
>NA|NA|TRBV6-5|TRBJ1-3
CASSSYSSSGNTIYF
TGTGCCAGCAGTAGCTACAGCAGCTCTGGAAACACCATATATTTT
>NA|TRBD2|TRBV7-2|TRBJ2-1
CASSLTSGGFSSYNEQFF
TGTGCCAGCAGCCTGACTAGCGGGGGATTCAGCTCCTACAATGAGCAGTTCTTC
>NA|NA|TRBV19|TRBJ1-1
CASTPGVRNTEAFF
TGTGCCAGTACCCCAGGGGTGAGGAACACTGAAGCTTTCTTT
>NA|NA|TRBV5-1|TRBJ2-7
CASSLVGGAGEQYF
TGCGCCAGCAGCTTGGTAGGCGGGGCCGGCGAGCAGTACTTC
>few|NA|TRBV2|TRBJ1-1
CASRRRVNTEAFF
TGTGCCAGCAGGCGAAGAGTGAACACTGAAGCTTTCTTT
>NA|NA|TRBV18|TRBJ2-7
CASSPEVGYEQYF
TGTGCCAGCTCCCCAGAGGTGGGTTACGAGCAGTACTTC
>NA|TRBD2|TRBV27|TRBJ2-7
CASSPRTSGGLRAYEQYF
TGTGCCAGCAGTCCGAGGACTAGCGGGGGTCTCCGAGCCTACGAGCAGTACTTC
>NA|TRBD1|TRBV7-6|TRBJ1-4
CASSLAPQGAREKLFF
TGTGCCAGCAGCTTAGCCCCACAGGGGGCCAGAGAAAAACTGTTTTTT
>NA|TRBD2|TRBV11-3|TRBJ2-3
CASRGPTGLAGGFYTDTQYF
TGTGCCAGCAGGGGTCCTACGGGACTAGCGGGGGGGTTTTACACAGATACGCAGTATTTT
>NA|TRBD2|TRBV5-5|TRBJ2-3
CASSPPGLAGGTDTQYF
TGTGCCAGCAGCCCCCCCGGACTAGCGGGGGGCACAGATACGCAGTATTTT
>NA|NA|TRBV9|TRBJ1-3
CASSVGGAGNTIYF
TGTGCCAGCAGCGTAGGGGGAGCTGGAAACACCATATATTTT
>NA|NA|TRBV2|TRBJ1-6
CASNQGNSPLHF
TGTGCCAGCAACCAGGGAAATTCACCCCTCCACTTT
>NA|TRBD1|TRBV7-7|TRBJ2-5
CASSPGQQETQYF
TGTGCTAGCAGCCCGGGACAGCAAGAGACCCAGTACTTC